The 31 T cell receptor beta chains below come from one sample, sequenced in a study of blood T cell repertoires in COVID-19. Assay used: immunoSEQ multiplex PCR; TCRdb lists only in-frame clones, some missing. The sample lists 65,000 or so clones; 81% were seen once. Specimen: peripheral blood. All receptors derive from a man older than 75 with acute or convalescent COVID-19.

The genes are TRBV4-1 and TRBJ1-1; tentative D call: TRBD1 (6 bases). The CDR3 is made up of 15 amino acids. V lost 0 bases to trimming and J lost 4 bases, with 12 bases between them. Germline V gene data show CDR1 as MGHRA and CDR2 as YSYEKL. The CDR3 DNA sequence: TGCGCCAGCAGCCAAGAAACAGGGTGGATCACTGAAGCTTTCTTT. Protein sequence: CASSQETGWITEAFF.

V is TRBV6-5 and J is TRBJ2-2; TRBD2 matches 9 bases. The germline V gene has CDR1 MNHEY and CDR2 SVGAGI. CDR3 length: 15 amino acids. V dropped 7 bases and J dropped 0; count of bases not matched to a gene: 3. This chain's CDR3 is CASTLAGANTGELFF. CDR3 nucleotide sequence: TGTGCCAGCACCTTAGCGGGGGCGAACACCGGGGAGCTGTTTTTT.

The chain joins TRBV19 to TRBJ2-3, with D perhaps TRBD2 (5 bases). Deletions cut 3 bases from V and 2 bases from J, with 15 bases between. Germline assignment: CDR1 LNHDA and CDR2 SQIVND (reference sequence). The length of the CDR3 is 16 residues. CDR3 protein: CASSMSGDGNTDTQYF. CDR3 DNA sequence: TGTGCCAGTAGTATGAGCGGTGACGGGAACACAGATACGCAGTATTTT.

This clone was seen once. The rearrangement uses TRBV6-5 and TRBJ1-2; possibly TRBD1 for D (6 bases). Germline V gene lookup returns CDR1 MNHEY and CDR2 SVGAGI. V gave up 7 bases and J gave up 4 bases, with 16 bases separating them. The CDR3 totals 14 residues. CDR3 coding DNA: TGTGCCAGCAAAACGGACCGCAGGGGCTATGGCTACACCTTC. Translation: CASKTDRRGYGYTF.

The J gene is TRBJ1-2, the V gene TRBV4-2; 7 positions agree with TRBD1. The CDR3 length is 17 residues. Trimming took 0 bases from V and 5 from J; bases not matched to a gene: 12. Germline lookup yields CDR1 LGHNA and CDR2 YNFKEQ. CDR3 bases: TGTGCCAGCAGCCAAGATTACCGACAGGGACAAAAATATGGCTACACCTTC. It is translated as CASSQDYRQGQKYGYTF.

This CDR3 is CASSQERLAGGPFF. The CDR3 coding sequence is TGTGCCAGCAGCCAAGAAAGACTAGCGGGGGGGCCGTTCTTC. The J gene is TRBJ2-1, the V gene TRBV3-1 (or the pseudogene TRBV3-2), with TRBD2 identical over 14 bases. CDR3 length: 14 residues. Trimming cost V 0 bases and J 15 bases; bases outside gene matches: 4. Per germline, CDR1 LGHDT and CDR2 YNNKEL (reference sequence).

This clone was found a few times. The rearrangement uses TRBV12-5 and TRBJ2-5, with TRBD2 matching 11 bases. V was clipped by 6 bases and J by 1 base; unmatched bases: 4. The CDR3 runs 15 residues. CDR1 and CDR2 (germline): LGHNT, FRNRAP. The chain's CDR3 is CASGRLAGFQETQYF. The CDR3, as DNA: TGTGCTAGTGGCCGACTAGCGGGGTTCCAAGAGACCCAGTACTTC.

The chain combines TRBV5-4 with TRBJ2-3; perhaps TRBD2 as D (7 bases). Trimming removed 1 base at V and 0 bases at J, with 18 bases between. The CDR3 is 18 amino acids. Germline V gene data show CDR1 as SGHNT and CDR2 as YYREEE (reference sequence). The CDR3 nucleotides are TGTGCCAGCAGCTTGATTGGCGGGGGCCGAAGTAGCACAGATACGCAGTATTTT. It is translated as CASSLIGGGRSSTDTQYF.

CDR3 bases: TGTGCCAGCAGCTTAATTGGGACAGGGTCTGGAAACACCATATATTTT. Amino acid sequence: CASSLIGTGSGNTIYF. The rearrangement links TRBV7-2 to TRBJ1-3; 9 bases map to TRBD1. CDR3 length: 16 residues. In germline, CDR1 is SGHTA, CDR2 FQGNSA. The trim removed 2 bases at V and 1 base at J, leaving 3 bases unmatched.

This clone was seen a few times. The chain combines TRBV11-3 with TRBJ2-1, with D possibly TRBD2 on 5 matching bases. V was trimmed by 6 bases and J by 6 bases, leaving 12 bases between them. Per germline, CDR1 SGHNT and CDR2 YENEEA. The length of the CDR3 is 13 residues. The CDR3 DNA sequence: TGTGCCAGCAGATCGGGGAACCTCAATGAGCAGTTCTTC. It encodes CASRSGNLNEQFF.

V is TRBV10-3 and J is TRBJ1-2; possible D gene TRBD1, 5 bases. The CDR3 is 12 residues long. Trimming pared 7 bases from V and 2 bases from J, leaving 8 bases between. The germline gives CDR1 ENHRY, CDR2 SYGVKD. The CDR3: CAITTGNYGYTF. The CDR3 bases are TGTGCCATCACCACAGGAAACTATGGCTACACCTTC.

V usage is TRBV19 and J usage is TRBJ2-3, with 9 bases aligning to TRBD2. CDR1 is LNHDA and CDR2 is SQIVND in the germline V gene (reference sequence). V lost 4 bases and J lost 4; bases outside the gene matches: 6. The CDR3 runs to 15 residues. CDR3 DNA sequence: TGTGCCAGTAGTAATAGCGGGGGAAGCCCAGATACGCAGTATTTT. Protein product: CASSNSGGSPDTQYF.

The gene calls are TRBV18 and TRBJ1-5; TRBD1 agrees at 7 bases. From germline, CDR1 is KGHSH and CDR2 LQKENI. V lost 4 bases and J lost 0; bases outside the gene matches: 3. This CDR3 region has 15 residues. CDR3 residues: CASSQGAYSNQPQHF. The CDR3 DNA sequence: TGTGCCAGCTCACAGGGGGCGTATAGCAATCAGCCCCAGCATTTT. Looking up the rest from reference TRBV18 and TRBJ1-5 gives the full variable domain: NAGVMQNPRHLVRRRGQEARLRCSPMKGHSHVYWYRQLPEEGLKFMVYLQKENIIDESGMPKERFSAEFPKEGPSILRIQQVVRGDSAAYFCASSQGAYSNQPQHFGDGTRLSIL.

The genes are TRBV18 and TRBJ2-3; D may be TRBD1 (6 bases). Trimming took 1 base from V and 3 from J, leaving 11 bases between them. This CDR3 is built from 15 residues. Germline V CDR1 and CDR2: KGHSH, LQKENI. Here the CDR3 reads CASSPRQGRTDTQYF. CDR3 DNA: TGTGCCAGCTCACCACGGCAGGGGCGGACAGATACGCAGTATTTT.

The CDR3 bases are TGTGCCAGCTCAACAGGGGGTCGGACCGGGGAGCTGTTTTTT. Translating it yields CASSTGGRTGELFF. The chain is built from TRBV18 and TRBJ2-2; 8 nucleotides align to TRBD1. The CDR3 contains 14 residues. J lost 5 bases, V lost 5 bases, and 4 bases had no gene match. Germline values: CDR1 KGHSH, CDR2 LQKENI.

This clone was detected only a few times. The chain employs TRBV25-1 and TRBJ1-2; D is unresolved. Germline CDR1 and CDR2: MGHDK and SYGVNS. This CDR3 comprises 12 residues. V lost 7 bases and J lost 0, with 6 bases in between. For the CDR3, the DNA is TGTGCCAGCAACAATACTAACTATGGCTACACCTTC. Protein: CASNNTNYGYTF.

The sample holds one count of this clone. Written as DNA, the CDR3 is TGTGCCAGCAGCCAGAGAGGGGGGGTCAGTTCACCCCTCCACTTT. The encoded protein is CASSQRGGVSSPLHF. V and J are TRBV3-1 (or the pseudogene TRBV3-2) and TRBJ1-6, with D perhaps matching TRBD1 (6 bases). Trimming took off 3 bases at V and 9 bases at J, with 15 bases between the two ends. Looked up from germline, CDR1 is LGHDT and CDR2 is YNNKEL (reference sequence). The CDR3 runs 15 residues.

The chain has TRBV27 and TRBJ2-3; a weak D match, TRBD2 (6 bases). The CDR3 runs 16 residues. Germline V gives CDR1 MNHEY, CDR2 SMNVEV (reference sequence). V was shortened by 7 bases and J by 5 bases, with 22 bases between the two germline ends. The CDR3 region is CASTPSGTGFGDTQYF. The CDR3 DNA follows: TGTGCCAGCACCCCGTCCGGGACTGGATTTGGAGATACGCAGTATTTT.

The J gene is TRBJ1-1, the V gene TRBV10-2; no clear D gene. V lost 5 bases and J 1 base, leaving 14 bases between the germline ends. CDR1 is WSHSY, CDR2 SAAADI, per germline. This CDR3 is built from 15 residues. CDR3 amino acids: CASSRAGGANTEAFF. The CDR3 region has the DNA TGCGCCAGCAGTAGAGCCGGAGGTGCGAACACTGAAGCTTTCTTT.

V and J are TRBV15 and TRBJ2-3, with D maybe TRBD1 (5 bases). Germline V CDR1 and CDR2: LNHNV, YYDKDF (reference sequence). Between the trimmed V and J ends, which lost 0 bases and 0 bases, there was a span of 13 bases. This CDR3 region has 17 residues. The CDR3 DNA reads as TGTGCCACCAGCAGAGAGTCGGACATAACTAGCACAGATACGCAGTATTTT. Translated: CATSRESDITSTDTQYF.

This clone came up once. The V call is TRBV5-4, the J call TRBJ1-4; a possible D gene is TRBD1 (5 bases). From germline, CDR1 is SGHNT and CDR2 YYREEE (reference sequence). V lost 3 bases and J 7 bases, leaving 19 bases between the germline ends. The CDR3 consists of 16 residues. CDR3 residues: CASSSQTGTGGEKLFF. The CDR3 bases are TGTGCCAGCAGCTCCCAAACCGGGACCGGGGGTGAAAAACTGTTTTTT. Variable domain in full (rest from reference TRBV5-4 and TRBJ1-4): ETGVTQSPTHLIKTRGQQVTLRCSSQSGHNTVSWYQQALGQGPQFIFQYYREEENGRGNFPPRFSGLQFPNYSSELNVNALELDDSALYLCASSSQTGTGGEKLFFGSGTQLSVL.

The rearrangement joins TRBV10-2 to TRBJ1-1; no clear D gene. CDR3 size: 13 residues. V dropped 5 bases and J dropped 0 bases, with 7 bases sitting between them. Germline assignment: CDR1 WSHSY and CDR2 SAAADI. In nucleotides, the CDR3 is TGCGCCAGCAGTCCCCAGATGAACACTGAAGCTTTCTTT. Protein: CASSPQMNTEAFF.

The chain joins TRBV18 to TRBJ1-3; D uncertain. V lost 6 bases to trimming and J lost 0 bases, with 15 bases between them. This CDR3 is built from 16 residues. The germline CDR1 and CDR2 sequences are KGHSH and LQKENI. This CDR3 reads CASSTPGSFSGNTIYF. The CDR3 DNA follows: TGTGCCAGCTCGACCCCGGGTTCCTTCTCTGGAAACACCATATATTTT. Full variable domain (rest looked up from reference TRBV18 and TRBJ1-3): NAGVMQNPRHLVRRRGQEARLRCSPMKGHSHVYWYRQLPEEGLKFMVYLQKENIIDESGMPKERFSAEFPKEGPSILRIQQVVRGDSAAYFCASSTPGSFSGNTIYFGEGSWLTVV.

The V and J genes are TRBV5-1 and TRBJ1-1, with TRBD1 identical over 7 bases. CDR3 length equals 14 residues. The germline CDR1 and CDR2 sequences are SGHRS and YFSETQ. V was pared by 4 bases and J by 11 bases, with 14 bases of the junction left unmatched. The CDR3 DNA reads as TGCGCCAGCAGCCCCGGACAGGCCGGGGGGGGCGCTTTCTTT. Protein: CASSPGQAGGGAFF.

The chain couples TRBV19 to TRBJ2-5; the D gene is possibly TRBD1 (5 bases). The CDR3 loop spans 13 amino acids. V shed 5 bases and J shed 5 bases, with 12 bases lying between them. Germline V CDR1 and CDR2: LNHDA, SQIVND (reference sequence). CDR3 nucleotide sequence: TGTGCCAGTAGTCCGGACACTGGGGAGACCCAGTACTTC. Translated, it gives CASSPDTGETQYF. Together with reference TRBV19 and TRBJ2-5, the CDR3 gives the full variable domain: DGGITQSPKYLFRKEGQNVTLSCEQNLNHDAMYWYRQDPGQGLRLIYYSQIVNDFQKGDIAEGYSVSREKKESFPLTVTSAQKNPTAFYLCASSPDTGETQYFGPGTRLLVL.

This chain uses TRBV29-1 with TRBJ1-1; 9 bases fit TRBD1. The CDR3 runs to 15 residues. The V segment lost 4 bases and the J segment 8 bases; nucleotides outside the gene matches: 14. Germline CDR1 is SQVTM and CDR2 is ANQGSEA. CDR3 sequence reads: CSVGGGSTGGPEAFF. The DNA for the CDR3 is TGCAGCGTTGGAGGAGGGTCGACAGGGGGACCAGAAGCTTTCTTT. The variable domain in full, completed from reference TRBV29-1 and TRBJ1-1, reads SAVISQKPSRDICQRGTSLTIQCQVDSQVTMMFWYRQQPGQSLTLIATANQGSEATYESGFVIDKFPISRPNLTFSTLTVSNMSPEDSSIYLCSVGGGSTGGPEAFFGQGTRLTVV.

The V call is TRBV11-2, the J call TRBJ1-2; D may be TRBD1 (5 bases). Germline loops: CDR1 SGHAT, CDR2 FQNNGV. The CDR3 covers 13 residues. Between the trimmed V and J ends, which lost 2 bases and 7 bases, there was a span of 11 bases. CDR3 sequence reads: CASSLQAGVGYTF. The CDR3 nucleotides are TGTGCCAGCAGCTTACAGGCGGGGGTTGGCTACACCTTC.

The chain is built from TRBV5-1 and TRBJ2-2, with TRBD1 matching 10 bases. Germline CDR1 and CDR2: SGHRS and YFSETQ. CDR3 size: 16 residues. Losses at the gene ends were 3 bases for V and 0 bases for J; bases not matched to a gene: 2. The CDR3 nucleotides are TGCGCCAGCAGCTCCGGGACAGGGGCGAACACCGGGGAGCTGTTTTTT. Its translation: CASSSGTGANTGELFF.

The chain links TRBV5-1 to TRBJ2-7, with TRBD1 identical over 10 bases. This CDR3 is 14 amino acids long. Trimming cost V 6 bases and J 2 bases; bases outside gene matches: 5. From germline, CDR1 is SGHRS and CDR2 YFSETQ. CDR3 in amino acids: CASTGTGVAYEQYF. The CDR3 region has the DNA TGCGCCAGCACCGGGACAGGGGTCGCCTACGAGCAGTACTTC. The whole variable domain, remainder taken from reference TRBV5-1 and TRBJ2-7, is KAGVTQTPRYLIKTRGQQVTLSCSPISGHRSVSWYQQTPGQGLQFLFEYFSETQRNKGNFPGRFSGRQFSNSRSEMNVSTLELGDSALYLCASTGTGVAYEQYFGPGTRLTVT.

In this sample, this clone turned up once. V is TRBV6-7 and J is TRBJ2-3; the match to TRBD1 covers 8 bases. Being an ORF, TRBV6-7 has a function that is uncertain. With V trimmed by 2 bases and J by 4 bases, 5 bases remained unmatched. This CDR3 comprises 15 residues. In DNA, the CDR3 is TGTGCCAGCAGTTACATCGCAGGGGGCCCAGATACGCAGTATTTT. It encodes CASSYIAGGPDTQYF.

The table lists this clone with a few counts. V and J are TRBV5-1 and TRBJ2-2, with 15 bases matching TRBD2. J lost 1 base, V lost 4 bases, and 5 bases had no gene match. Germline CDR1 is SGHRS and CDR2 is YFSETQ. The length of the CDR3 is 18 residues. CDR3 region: CASSPGLAGGMNTGELFF. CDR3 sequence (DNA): TGCGCCAGCAGCCCGGGACTAGCGGGGGGCATGAACACCGGGGAGCTGTTTTTT. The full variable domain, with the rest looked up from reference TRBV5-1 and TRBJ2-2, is KAGVTQTPRYLIKTRGQQVTLSCSPISGHRSVSWYQQTPGQGLQFLFEYFSETQRNKGNFPGRFSGRQFSNSRSEMNVSTLELGDSALYLCASSPGLAGGMNTGELFFGEGSRLTVL.